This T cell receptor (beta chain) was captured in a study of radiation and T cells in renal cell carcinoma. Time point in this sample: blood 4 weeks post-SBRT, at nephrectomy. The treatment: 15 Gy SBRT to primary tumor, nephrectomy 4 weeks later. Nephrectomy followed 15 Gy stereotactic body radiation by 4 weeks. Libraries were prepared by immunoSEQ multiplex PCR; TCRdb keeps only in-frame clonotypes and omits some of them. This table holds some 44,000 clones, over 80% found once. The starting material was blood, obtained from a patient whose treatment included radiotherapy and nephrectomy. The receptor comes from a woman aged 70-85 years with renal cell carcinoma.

The CDR3 nucleotides read TGTGCCTGGAGTCGGGAGGGGGGAAACTATGGCTACACCTTC. Its protein product is CAWSREGGNYGYTF. This chain uses TRBV30 with TRBJ1-2; D might be TRBD1 (6 bases). Germline V lookup: CDR1 GTSNPN, CDR2 SVGIG (reference sequence). The V gene lost 2 bases and the J gene lost 2 bases, with 12 bases spanning the gap. This CDR3 region has 14 residues.